These 30 T cell receptor beta chains were sequenced from one sample in a study of OX40 agonist ivuxolimab in advanced cancers. Clones were sequenced by immunoSEQ multiplex PCR, and TCRdb holds only the in-frame ones, with some missing. The data hold 35,000 to 40,000 clones, with approximately 90% observed a single time. Here the sequenced sample was CD4+ or CD8+ T cells sorted from blood, taken in a trial of the OX40 agonist ivuxolimab. These receptors all come from an adult with an advanced solid tumor such as melanoma, head and neck, liver or kidney cancer.

V gene TRBV12-1 combines with J gene TRBJ2-1; the table assigns TRBD2, which was not confirmed against the DNA. TRBV12-1 is a recognized pseudogene. The CDR3 is 15 amino acids. The DNA of the CDR3 is TGTGCCAGCACCCATAGGGGAGGTATCTACAATGAGCAGTTCTTC. This gives the protein CASTHRGGIYNEQFF.

V and J are TRBV5-6 and TRBJ1-2, with D possibly TRBD1 on 5 matching bases. Germline CDR1 and CDR2: SGHDT and YYEEEE. V gave up 3 bases and J gave up 5 bases, with 11 bases separating them. The CDR3 consists of 13 residues. CDR3 bases: TGTGCCAGCAGCTCGACAGAAAGTTATGGCTACACCTTC. Translating it yields CASSSTESYGYTF.

The rearrangement uses TRBV5-5 and TRBJ2-1; D unclear. CDR1 SGHKS and CDR2 YYEKEE come from the germline V gene (reference sequence). This CDR3 region has 13 residues. Trimming cost V 7 bases and J 0 bases, with 8 bases left between them. CDR3 in amino acids: CASGIPSYNEQFF. The CDR3 region has the DNA TGTGCCAGCGGTATTCCCTCCTACAATGAGCAGTTCTTC.

The gene calls are TRBV6-5 and TRBJ2-3; D is uncertain. Germline CDR1 reads MNHEY; CDR2 reads SVGAGI. The CDR3 runs to 13 residues. V dropped 1 base and J dropped 5 bases, with 7 bases sitting between them. In DNA, the CDR3 is TGTGCCAGCAGTTACTTTAGGATAGATACGCAGTATTTT. The encoded protein is CASSYFRIDTQYF.

J is TRBJ2-7 and V is TRBV28; no clear D gene. The ends were cut back, 7 bases at V and 3 bases at J, with 13 bases in the middle. Germline V gene lookup returns CDR1 MDHEN and CDR2 SYDVKM. The CDR3 is 13 amino acids. CDR3: CASNNNARYEQYF. CDR3 in DNA: TGTGCCAGCAATAATAACGCGCGCTACGAGCAGTACTTC. Using reference TRBV28 and TRBJ2-7 for the parts outside the CDR3, the full variable domain is DVKVTQSSRYLVKRTGEKVFLECVQDMDHENMFWYRQDPGLGLRLIYFSYDVKMKEKGDIPEGYSVSREKKERFSLILESASTNQTSMYLCASNNNARYEQYFGPGTRLTVT.

This rearrangement joins TRBV6-5 to TRBJ2-2; D uncertain. The V end lost 6 bases, the J end lost 3 bases, and 11 bases lay between the germline ends. This CDR3 is 14 amino acids long. Germline CDR1 and CDR2: MNHEY and SVGAGI. CDR3 region: CASSPFRDTGELFF. In nucleotides, the CDR3 is TGTGCCAGCAGCCCTTTCCGGGACACCGGGGAGCTGTTTTTT.

V is TRBV5-1 and J is TRBJ2-6, with a weak D call TRBD1 (6 bases). The V end lost 4 bases, the J end lost 4 bases, and 9 bases lay between the germline ends. The V gene's germline CDR1 is SGHRS and CDR2 YFSETQ. The CDR3 runs to 14 residues. In DNA, the CDR3 is TGCGCCAGCAGCCAGGGGAGAGGGGCCAACGTCCTGACTTTC. Encoded protein: CASSQGRGANVLTF.

The gene calls are TRBV4-3 and TRBJ2-3; 12 bases are shared with TRBD2. V lost 4 bases, J lost 8 bases, and 10 bases stayed unmatched. The CDR3 loop spans 16 amino acids. Germline V gene sequence: CDR1 LGHNA, CDR2 YSLEER. CDR3 loop: CASSPGLAGTLGTQYF. CDR3 nucleotide sequence: TGCGCCAGCAGCCCGGGACTAGCGGGCACGTTAGGTACGCAGTATTTT.

V is TRBV5-5 and J is TRBJ1-1; 8 nucleotides agree with TRBD1. J gave up 6 bases and V 3 bases, and 7 bases lay outside the gene matches. From germline, CDR1 is SGHKS and CDR2 YYEKEE (reference sequence). The CDR3 is 14 residues long. The CDR3 nucleotides are TGTGCCAGCAGCTACCGACAGGGGACGGCTGAAGCTTTCTTT. This sequence encodes CASSYRQGTAEAFF.

The rearrangement joins TRBV19 to TRBJ2-1, with no clear D. CDR1 is LNHDA and CDR2 is SQIVND in the germline V gene (reference sequence). CDR3 length: 12 residues. Trimming left V 4 bases short and J 0 bases short, with 1 base between. CDR3 sequence: CASSTSYNEQFF. The CDR3 nucleotides are TGTGCCAGTAGTACCTCCTACAATGAGCAGTTCTTC.

The CDR3 sequence is CASSLAYNEQFF. The DNA of the CDR3 is TGTGCCAGCAGCTTAGCTTACAATGAGCAGTTCTTC. V gene TRBV7-8 combines with J gene TRBJ2-1; unclear D gene. CDR3 size: 12 residues. Germline CDR1 is SGHVS and CDR2 is FQNEAQ. The ends were cut back, 0 bases at V and 4 bases at J, with 1 base in the middle.

J is TRBJ2-6 and V is TRBV7-9; 10 bases align to TRBD2. CDR3 size: 19 residues. The germline gives CDR1 SEHNR, CDR2 FQNEAQ (reference sequence). V lost 3 bases, J lost 0 bases, and 8 bases stayed unmatched. Here the CDR3 reads CASSFERRLAGSGANVLTF. CDR3 nucleotides: TGTGCCAGCAGCTTCGAACGAAGACTAGCGGGCTCTGGGGCCAACGTCCTGACTTTC.

The CDR3 reads CASSLVPGLALYNEQFF. The CDR3 region has the DNA TGCGCCAGCAGCTTGGTACCCGGACTAGCGCTGTACAATGAGCAGTTCTTC. The chain employs TRBV5-1 and TRBJ2-1; 9 nucleotides match TRBD2. J lost 4 bases, V lost 0 bases, and 8 bases had no gene match. This CDR3 comprises 17 residues. Germline values: CDR1 SGHRS, CDR2 YFSETQ. Complete variable domain (other parts from reference TRBV5-1 and TRBJ2-1): KAGVTQTPRYLIKTRGQQVTLSCSPISGHRSVSWYQQTPGQGLQFLFEYFSETQRNKGNFPGRFSGRQFSNSRSEMNVSTLELGDSALYLCASSLVPGLALYNEQFFGPGTRLTVL.

The gene calls are TRBV6-5 and TRBJ2-1; TRBD2 matches at 11 bases. The V gene's germline CDR1 is MNHEY and CDR2 SVGAGI. Losses at the gene ends were 7 bases for V and 5 bases for J; bases not matched to a gene: 7. The CDR3 length is 15 residues. The CDR3 DNA reads TGTGCCAGCACCCTGGGACTAGCGGAGCACAATGAGCAGTTCTTC. Translating gives CASTLGLAEHNEQFF.

This chain connects TRBV10-3 to TRBJ2-1; D remains ambiguous. V shed 4 bases and J shed 3 bases, with 4 bases lying between them. The CDR3 runs 12 residues. Per the germline V gene, CDR1 is ENHRY and CDR2 is SYGVKD. Written as DNA, the CDR3 is TGTGCCATCAGTGCCAACTACAATGAGCAGTTCTTC. Amino acid sequence: CAISANYNEQFF.

This clone was recorded only once. The chain links TRBV19 to TRBJ2-1, with D perhaps TRBD1 (5 bases). The length of the CDR3 is 16 residues. From germline, CDR1 is LNHDA and CDR2 SQIVND (reference sequence). Deletions cut 4 bases from V and 2 bases from J, with 15 bases between. The CDR3 is CASSTASRETYNEQFF. CDR3 nucleotide sequence: TGTGCCAGTAGTACAGCCAGCAGGGAAACCTACAATGAGCAGTTCTTC. Supplemented by reference TRBV19 and TRBJ2-1, the full variable domain reads DGGITQSPKYLFRKEGQNVTLSCEQNLNHDAMYWYRQDPGQGLRLIYYSQIVNDFQKGDIAEGYSVSREKKESFPLTVTSAQKNPTAFYLCASSTASRETYNEQFFGPGTRLTVL.

This clone appeared a few times. The DNA for the CDR3 is TGCGCCAGCAGCCAAGGCTCCTTACAAGAGACCCAGTACTTC. This encodes CASSQGSLQETQYF. The chain couples TRBV4-1 to TRBJ2-5; D gene uncertain. Germline lookup yields CDR1 MGHRA and CDR2 YSYEKL. The CDR3 runs 14 residues. The V end lost 1 base, the J end lost 2 bases, and 8 bases lay between the germline ends.

The J gene is TRBJ1-5, the V gene TRBV5-5; D is possibly TRBD1 (6 bases). CDR3 length: 15 amino acids. Germline values: CDR1 SGHKS, CDR2 YYEKEE (reference sequence). The V and J ends lost 6 bases and 4 bases respectively, with 17 bases between them. The CDR3 loop reads CASTLGQSGNQPQHF. The CDR3 DNA reads as TGTGCCAGCACCTTAGGACAGAGTGGGAATCAGCCCCAGCATTTT.

The CDR3 DNA sequence: TGTGCCAGCAGCCAAGATCGTGTCGGATCTGGGGATGAGCAGTTCTTC. It translates to CASSQDRVGSGDEQFF. The chain is built from TRBV14 and TRBJ2-1, with no clear D. Trimming left V 0 bases short and J 8 bases short, with 17 bases between. Germline CDR1 SGHDN, CDR2 FVKESK. The CDR3 contains 16 residues. The complete variable domain, with remaining parts taken from reference TRBV14 and TRBJ2-1, reads EAGVTQFPSHSVIEKGQTVTLRCDPISGHDNLYWYRRVMGKEIKFLLHFVKESKQDESGMPNNRFLAERTGGTYSTLKVQPAELEDSGVYFCASSQDRVGSGDEQFFGPGTRLTVL.

V is TRBV15 and J is TRBJ1-2; the match to TRBD1 covers 8 bases. V gave up 0 bases and J gave up 6 bases; unmatched junction bases: 6. The CDR3 extends over 15 amino acids. The V gene's germline CDR1 is LNHNV and CDR2 YYDKDF (reference sequence). The CDR3 DNA follows: TGTGCCACCAGCAGAGATCGGCAGGGGGCAAATGGCTACACCTTC. It translates to CATSRDRQGANGYTF. Looking up the rest from reference TRBV15 and TRBJ1-2 gives the full variable domain: DAMVIQNPRYQVTQFGKPVTLSCSQTLNHNVMYWYQQKSSQAPKLLFHYYDKDFNNEADTPDNFQSRRPNTSFCFLDIRSPGLGDTAMYLCATSRDRQGANGYTFGSGTRLTVV.

The chain couples TRBV6-4 to TRBJ2-1; 7 bases map to TRBD2. The junction had 7 bases not matched to a gene; V was cut back by 4 bases and J by 7 bases. Germline assignment: CDR1 MRHNA and CDR2 SNTAGT. The CDR3 has 14 residues. As DNA, the CDR3 is TGTGCCAGCAGTGTGAGCGGGGTGGGGAATGAGCAGTTCTTC. Translating it yields CASSVSGVGNEQFF.

J is TRBJ1-1 and V is TRBV13; D may be TRBD1 (5 bases). Germline CDR1 PRHDT, CDR2 FYEKMQ (reference sequence). V lost 10 bases and J lost 3, with 12 bases in between. CDR3 length: 12 amino acids. CDR3 coding DNA: TGTGCCACCCGGGGGAGGGACACTGAAGCTTTCTTT. It is translated as CATRGRDTEAFF.

The rearrangement links TRBV5-4 to TRBJ2-1; 8 bases map to TRBD2. Germline CDR1 reads SGHNT; CDR2 reads YYREEE (reference sequence). Unmatched junction bases numbered 3, after V lost 5 bases and J lost 8 bases. The CDR3 is 12 amino acids. CDR3 nucleotides: TGTGCCAGCAGTCTAGCGGGCGATGAGCAGTTCTTC. Its translation: CASSLAGDEQFF. The complete variable domain, with remaining parts taken from reference TRBV5-4 and TRBJ2-1, reads ETGVTQSPTHLIKTRGQQVTLRCSSQSGHNTVSWYQQALGQGPQFIFQYYREEENGRGNFPPRFSGLQFPNYSSELNVNALELDDSALYLCASSLAGDEQFFGPGTRLTVL.

The chain has TRBV27 and TRBJ2-3; TRBD2 aligns across 7 bases. The length of the CDR3 is 15 residues. In germline, CDR1 is MNHEY, CDR2 SMNVEV (reference sequence). With 10 bases clipped from V and 4 bases from J, the junction kept 14 bases outside the gene matches. CDR3 nucleotide sequence: TGTGCCACCGGACTAGTAGTGAGTTATCCAGATACGCAGTATTTT. This encodes CATGLVVSYPDTQYF.

V usage is TRBV7-7 and J usage is TRBJ2-1; D gene ambiguous. CDR3 length equals 15 residues. V was trimmed by 5 bases and J by 0 bases, leaving 11 bases between them. Germline-derived CDR1 and CDR2 are SSHAT and FNYEAQ (reference sequence). The CDR3 DNA sequence: TGTGCCAGCAGCGTAGACTCCTACTCCTACAATGAGCAGTTCTTC. Translation gives CASSVDSYSYNEQFF.

V is TRBV30 and J is TRBJ2-2; no reliable D call. Trimming stripped 5 bases from V and 5 bases from J, with 6 bases between. The CDR3 consists of 11 residues. Germline V gene data show CDR1 as GTSNPN and CDR2 as SVGIG (reference sequence). CDR3 nucleotide sequence: TGTGCCTGGTCCGAAACCGGGGAGCTGTTTTTT. As protein: CAWSETGELFF.

This clone is a singleton in its sample. The genes are TRBV5-4 and TRBJ2-1; 8 nucleotides match TRBD2. J lost 6 bases, V lost 5 bases, and 10 bases had no gene match. From germline, CDR1 is SGHNT and CDR2 YYREEE (reference sequence). The CDR3 has 15 residues. CDR3: CASSPHPGLVNEQFF. The CDR3 region has the DNA TGTGCCAGCAGTCCTCATCCGGGACTAGTCAATGAGCAGTTCTTC.

The chain recombines TRBV30 with TRBJ1-5; a possible D gene is TRBD1 (5 bases). V was shortened by 0 bases and J by 7 bases, with 10 bases between the two germline ends. Germline values: CDR1 GTSNPN, CDR2 SVGIG (reference sequence). The length of the CDR3 is 13 residues. The CDR3: CAWSVGEQQPQHF. As DNA, the CDR3 is TGTGCCTGGAGTGTGGGGGAGCAGCAGCCCCAGCATTTT.

The J gene is TRBJ2-1, the V gene TRBV11-2, with a tentative D call TRBD2 (6 bases). The V gene's germline CDR1 is SGHAT and CDR2 FQNNGV. V was shortened by 4 bases and J by 9 bases, with 13 bases between the two germline ends. This CDR3 contains 13 residues. This CDR3 is CASSSPVGSEQFF. The CDR3 nucleotides read TGTGCCAGCAGCTCTCCCGTCGGGAGTGAGCAGTTCTTC. The full variable domain, rest sourced from reference TRBV11-2 and TRBJ2-1, is EAGVAQSPRYKIIEKRQSVAFWCNPISGHATLYWYQQILGQGPKLLIQFQNNGVVDDSQLPKDRFSAERLKGVDSTLKIQPAKLEDSAVYLCASSSPVGSEQFFGPGTRLTVL.

The V gene is TRBV4-1, the J gene TRBJ1-1, with a tentative D call TRBD1 (6 bases). V was pared by 2 bases and J by 4 bases, with 17 bases between. Germline V CDR1 and CDR2: MGHRA, YSYEKL. The CDR3 is made up of 16 amino acids. DNA for the CDR3: TGCGCCAGCAGCCAAAAACCACTCAGGGGTCCCACTGAAGCTTTCTTT. Amino acid sequence: CASSQKPLRGPTEAFF.